This T cell receptor beta chain was captured in a study of Ad26.COV2.S vaccination and SARS-CoV-2 variants. Study-wide context: Intramuscular Ad26.COV2.S at 5x10^10 or 1x10^11 viral particles. Study results and caveats: Spike-specific responses of CD8+ and CD4+ T cells were reported to display substantial breadth after vaccination.

TCRdb's copy holds only in-frame clones and misses some; the assay was immunoSEQ multiplex PCR. The sample lists some 290,000 clones; just over 85% were seen once. Turning to this clone: The antigen is unknown.

This CDR3 is 17 amino acids long. Germline CDR1 reads GTSNPN; CDR2 reads SVGIG (reference sequence). The V and J ends lost 5 bases and 1 base respectively, with 21 bases between them. Treatment here: roughly 18 received Ad26.COV2.S at low or high dose, single or two shots; about 5 received placebo; per-sample allocation not given. Sampling occurred on day 63 after the first vaccine or placebo injection. What was given as vaccine was an Ad26 vector encoding Wuhan-strain SARS-CoV-2 spike. This TCR was recovered from a person aged 18-65 years who received the Ad26.COV2.S COVID-19 vaccine or a placebo. The sequences come from peripheral blood, collected in a trial of Ad26.COV2.S vaccine versus placebo. The V and J genes are TRBV30 and TRBJ1-3, with D maybe TRBD1 (6 bases). Here the CDR3 reads CAWDNPDRRGSGNTIYF. In nucleotides, the CDR3 is TGTGCCTGGGATAATCCTGACAGGAGAGGGTCTGGAAACACCATATATTTT.